The subject of this entry is one T cell receptor (beta chain). The sample is drawn from a study of blood T cell repertoires in COVID-19. This table comes from immunoSEQ multiplex PCR, and its TCRdb copy is limited to in-frame clones, with some not included. The repertoire holds some 70,000 clones, with around 87% as singletons. Germline CDR1 reads LNHDA; CDR2 reads SQIVND (reference sequence). There are 12 residues in the CDR3. The junction had 2 bases not matched to a gene; V was cut back by 6 bases and J by 7 bases. This TCR derives from a man over 45 with active COVID-19. The chain carries TRBV19 and TRBJ1-1, with TRBD1 matching over 10 bases. Sequencing was carried out using peripheral blood. The CDR3 nucleotides read TGTGCCAGTAGCAGGGACAGGGGTGAAGCTTTCTTT. It codes for CASSRDRGEAFF.